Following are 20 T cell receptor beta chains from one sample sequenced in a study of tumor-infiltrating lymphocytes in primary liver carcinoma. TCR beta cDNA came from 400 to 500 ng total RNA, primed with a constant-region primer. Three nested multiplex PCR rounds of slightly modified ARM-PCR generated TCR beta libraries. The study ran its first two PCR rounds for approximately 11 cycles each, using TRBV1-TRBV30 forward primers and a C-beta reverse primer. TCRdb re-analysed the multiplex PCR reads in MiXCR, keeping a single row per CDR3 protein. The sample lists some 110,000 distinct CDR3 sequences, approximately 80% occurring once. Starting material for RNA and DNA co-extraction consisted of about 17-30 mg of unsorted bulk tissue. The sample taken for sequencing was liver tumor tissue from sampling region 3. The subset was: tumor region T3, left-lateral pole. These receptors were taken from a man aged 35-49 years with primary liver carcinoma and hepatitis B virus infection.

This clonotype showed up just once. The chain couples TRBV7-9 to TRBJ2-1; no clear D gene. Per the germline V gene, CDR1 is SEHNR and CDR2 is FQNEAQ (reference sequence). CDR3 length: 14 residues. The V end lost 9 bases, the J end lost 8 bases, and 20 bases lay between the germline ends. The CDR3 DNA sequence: TGTGCCAGGATCTTATCACTCCCTAGTCATGAGCAGTTCTTC. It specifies CARILSLPSHEQFF.

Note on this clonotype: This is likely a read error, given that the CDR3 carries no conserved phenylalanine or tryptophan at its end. CDR3 region: CASSLGRGQPQHL. The CDR3 DNA reads as TGTGCCAGCAGTTTAGGCAGGGGTCAGCCCCAGCATCTT. The rearrangement links TRBV12-3 or TRBV12-4 to TRBJ1-5, with D tentatively TRBD1 (6 bases). V was clipped by 1 base and J by 6 bases, with 7 bases between them. The length of the CDR3 is 13 residues.

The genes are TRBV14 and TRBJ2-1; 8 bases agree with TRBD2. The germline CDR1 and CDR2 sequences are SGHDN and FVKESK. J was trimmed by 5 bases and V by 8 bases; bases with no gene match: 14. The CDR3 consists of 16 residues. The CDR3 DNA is TGTGCCAGCGGCACCGTAGCGGGATGGGTAAACAATGAGCAGTTCTTC. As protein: CASGTVAGWVNNEQFF.

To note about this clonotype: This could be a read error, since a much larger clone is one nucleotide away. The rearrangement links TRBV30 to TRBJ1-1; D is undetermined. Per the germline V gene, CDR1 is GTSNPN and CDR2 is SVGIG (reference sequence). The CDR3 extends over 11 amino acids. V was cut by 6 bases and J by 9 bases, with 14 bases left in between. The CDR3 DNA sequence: TGTGCCTGTACGTCGGGGTTGAAAGCTTTCTTT. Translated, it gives CACTSGLKAFF.

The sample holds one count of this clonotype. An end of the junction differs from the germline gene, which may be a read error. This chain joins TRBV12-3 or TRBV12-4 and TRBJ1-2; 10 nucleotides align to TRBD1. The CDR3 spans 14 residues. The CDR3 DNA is TGTGCGAGCACCCCGGGACAGGGGAACTATGGCTACACCTTC. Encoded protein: CASTPGQGNYGYTF.

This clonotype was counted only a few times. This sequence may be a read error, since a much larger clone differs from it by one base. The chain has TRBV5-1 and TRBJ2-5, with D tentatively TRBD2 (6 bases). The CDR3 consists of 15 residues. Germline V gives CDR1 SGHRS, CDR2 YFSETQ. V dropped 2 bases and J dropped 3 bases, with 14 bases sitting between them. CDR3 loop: CASSFGLTGEETQYF. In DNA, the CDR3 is TGCGCCAGCAGCTTCGGACTAACGGGAGAAGAGACCCAGTACTTC.

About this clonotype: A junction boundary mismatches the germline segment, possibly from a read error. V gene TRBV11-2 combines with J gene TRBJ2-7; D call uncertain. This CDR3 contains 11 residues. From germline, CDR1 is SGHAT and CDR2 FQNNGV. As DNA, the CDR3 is TGTGCCAGCAGGTTATTCTACGAGCAATACTTC. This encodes CASRLFYEQYF.

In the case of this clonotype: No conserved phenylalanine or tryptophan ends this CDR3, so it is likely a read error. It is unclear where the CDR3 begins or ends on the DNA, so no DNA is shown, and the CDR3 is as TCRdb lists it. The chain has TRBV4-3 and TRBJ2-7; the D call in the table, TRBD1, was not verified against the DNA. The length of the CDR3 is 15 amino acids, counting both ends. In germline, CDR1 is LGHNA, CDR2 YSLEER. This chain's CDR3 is CASSQGTGTADAEYL.

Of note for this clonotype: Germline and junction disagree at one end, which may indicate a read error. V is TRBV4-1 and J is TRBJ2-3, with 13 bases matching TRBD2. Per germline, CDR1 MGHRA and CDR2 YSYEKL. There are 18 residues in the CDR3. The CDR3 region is CANSQGGRLAGGPDTQYF. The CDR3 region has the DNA TGCGCCAACAGCCAAGGGGGGAGACTAGCGGGGGGACCAGATACGCAGTATTTT.

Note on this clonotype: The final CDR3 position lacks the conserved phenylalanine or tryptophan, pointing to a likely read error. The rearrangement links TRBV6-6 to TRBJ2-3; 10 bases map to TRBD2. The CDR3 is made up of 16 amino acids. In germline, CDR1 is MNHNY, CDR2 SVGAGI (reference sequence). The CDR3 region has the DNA TGTGCCACCCGAGTAGCGGGAGGTCCCCGCACAGACACGCAGTATTCT. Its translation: CATRVAGGPRTDTQYS.

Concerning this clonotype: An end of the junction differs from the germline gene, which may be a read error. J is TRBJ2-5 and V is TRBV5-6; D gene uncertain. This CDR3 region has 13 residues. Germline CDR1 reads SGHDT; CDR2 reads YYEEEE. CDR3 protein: CVSSPRTRETQYF. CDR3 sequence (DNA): TGTGTCAGCAGCCCTAGGACCAGGGAGACCCAGTACTTC.

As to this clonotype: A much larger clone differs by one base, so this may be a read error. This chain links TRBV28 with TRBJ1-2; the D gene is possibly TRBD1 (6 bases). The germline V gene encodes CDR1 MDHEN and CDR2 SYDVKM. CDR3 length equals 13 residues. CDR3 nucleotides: TGTGCCATCAGTTTAAGACCAGGGGTGGGCTACACCTTC. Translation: CAISLRPGVGYTF.

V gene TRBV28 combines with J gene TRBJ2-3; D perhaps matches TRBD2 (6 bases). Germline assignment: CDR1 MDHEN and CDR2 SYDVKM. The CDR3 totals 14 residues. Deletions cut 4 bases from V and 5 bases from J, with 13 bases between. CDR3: CASSCEGGIDTQYF. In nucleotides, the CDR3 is TGTGCCAGCAGTTGCGAGGGAGGCATAGATACGCAGTATTTT.

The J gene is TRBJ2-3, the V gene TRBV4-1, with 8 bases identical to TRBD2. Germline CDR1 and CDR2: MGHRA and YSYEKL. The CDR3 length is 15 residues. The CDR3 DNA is TGCGTCGGCAGCCCGCGAGCGGGAGTGATTGATACGCAGTATTTT. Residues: CVGSPRAGVIDTQYF.

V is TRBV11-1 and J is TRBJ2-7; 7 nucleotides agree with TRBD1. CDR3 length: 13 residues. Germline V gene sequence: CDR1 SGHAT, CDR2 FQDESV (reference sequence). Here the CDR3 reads CTGRGIRSYEQYF. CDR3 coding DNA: TGTACCGGCAGGGGGATACGATCCTACGAGCAGTACTTC.

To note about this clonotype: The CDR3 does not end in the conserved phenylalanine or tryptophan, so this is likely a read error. This CDR3 is CANSKTLQVNTGELFY. The CDR3 DNA sequence: TGTGCCAACAGTAAAACACTACAGGTGAACACCGGGGAGCTGTTTTAT. V is TRBV6-1 and J is TRBJ2-2, with a weak D call TRBD1 (5 bases). The CDR3 extends over 16 amino acids. Per the germline V gene, CDR1 is MNHNS and CDR2 is SASEGT.

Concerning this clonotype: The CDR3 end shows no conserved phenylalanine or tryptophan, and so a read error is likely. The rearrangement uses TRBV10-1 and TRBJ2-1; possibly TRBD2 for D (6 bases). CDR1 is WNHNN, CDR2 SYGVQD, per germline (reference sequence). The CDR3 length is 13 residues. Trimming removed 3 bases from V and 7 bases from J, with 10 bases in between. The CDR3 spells CASSDLLANEQFI. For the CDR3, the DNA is TGCGCCAGCAGTGACCTACTAGCTAATGAGCAGTTCATC.

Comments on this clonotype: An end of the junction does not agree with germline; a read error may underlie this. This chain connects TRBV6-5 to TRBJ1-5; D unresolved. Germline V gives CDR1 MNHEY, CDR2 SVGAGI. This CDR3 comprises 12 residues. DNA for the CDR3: TGTGCCAGCAACGACTCCAATCAGCCCCAGCGTTTT. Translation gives CASNDSNQPQRF.

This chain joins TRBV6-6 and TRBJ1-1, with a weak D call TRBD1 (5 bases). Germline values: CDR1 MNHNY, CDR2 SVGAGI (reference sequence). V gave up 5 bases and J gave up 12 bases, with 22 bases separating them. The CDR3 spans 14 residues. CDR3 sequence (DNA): TGTGCCAGCAGTGGGAGAGGGGTAAGGACTAAATCTTTCTTT. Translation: CASSGRGVRTKSFF.

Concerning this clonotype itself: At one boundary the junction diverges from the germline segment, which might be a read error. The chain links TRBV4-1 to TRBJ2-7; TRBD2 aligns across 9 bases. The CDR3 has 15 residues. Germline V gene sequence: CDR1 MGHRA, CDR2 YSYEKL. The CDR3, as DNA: TGCGCCAACAGCCAAGACTCTAGCGGGATTTACGAGCAGTACTTC. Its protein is CANSQDSSGIYEQYF.